These 6 T cell receptor beta chains originate from one sample sequenced in a study of T-cell reconstitution after alpha-beta-depleted transplantation in children (dated by TCRdb to the mid-2010s). Preparation of the library involved PCR. The sequencer listed for this sample is Illumina HiSeq 2500. To normalize quantification of the TCRbeta repertoire, the TCR libraries were built with molecular barcoding that relied on unique molecular identifiers. In-frame beta chains were kept once TCRdb had trimmed the public reads at Q25 with fastp and called clones with MiXCR. Rows matching on CDR3 protein sequence are summarized as one entry with the most common DNA and genes. Across this sample there are some 300,000 distinct CDR3 sequences, with 10% seen only once. The ten most abundant clones make up over 6% of the sample. The treatment or condition tag for this specimen amounts to: allogeneic hematopoietic cell transplantation with graft depleted of TCRalphabeta T cells and CD19 B cells.

The material sequenced was PBMCs, taken before TCRalphabeta/CD19-depleted stem cell transplant. These receptors all come from a boy in the first two years of life with acute myeloid leukemia, due to receive a stem cell transplant.

This clonotype was picked up many times. The chain is built from TRBV5-5 and TRBJ2-7; D remains ambiguous. The germline V and J ends were trimmed by 0 bases and 2 bases, with 12 bases remaining between them. This CDR3 region has 15 residues. From germline, CDR1 is SGHKS and CDR2 YYEKEE (reference sequence). As DNA, the CDR3 is TGTGCCAGCAGCTTGGAGGGTCCCTCAACCTACGAGCAGTACTTC. Protein sequence: CASSLEGPSTYEQYF.

This clonotype was seen at least ten times. The rearrangement uses TRBV3-1 and TRBJ2-2, with TRBD1 matching 8 bases. The CDR3 covers 15 residues. The trim removed 2 bases at V and 7 bases at J, leaving 6 bases unmatched. Looked up from germline, CDR1 is LGHDT and CDR2 is YNNKEL (reference sequence). CDR3 loop: CASSQLTGEIGELFF. Written as DNA, the CDR3 is TGTGCCAGCAGCCAACTGACAGGGGAGATCGGGGAGCTGTTTTTT.

This clonotype appeared many times. CDR3 nucleotides: TGTGCCAGCAGCCAAGACTACACAGGGGCCGGGGAGCTGTTTTTT. Protein product: CASSQDYTGAGELFF. The chain recombines TRBV3-1 with TRBJ2-2; 7 nucleotides align to TRBD1. This CDR3 is built from 15 residues. The germline CDR1 and CDR2 sequences are LGHDT and YNNKEL (reference sequence). J gave up 6 bases and V 0 bases, and 4 bases lay outside the gene matches.

Many counts were recorded for this clonotype. This chain links TRBV20-1 with TRBJ1-1; 7 bases line up with TRBD1. The junction had 11 bases not matched to a gene; V was cut back by 4 bases and J by 6 bases. Germline V CDR1 and CDR2: DFQATT, SNEGSKA (reference sequence). The length of the CDR3 is 14 residues. This CDR3 is CSAKIAGTVPEAFF. CDR3 DNA: TGCAGTGCTAAGATCGCCGGGACAGTACCTGAAGCTTTCTTT.

V gene TRBV20-1 combines with J gene TRBJ1-2, with TRBD1 matching over 12 bases. The CDR3 contains 16 residues. In germline, CDR1 is DFQATT, CDR2 SNEGSKA (reference sequence). V shed 3 bases, J shed 5 bases, and the junction held 10 bases outside the gene matches. This CDR3 reads CSASPTGTGGVYGYTF. The CDR3 DNA reads TGCAGTGCTAGTCCCACCGGGACAGGGGGCGTTTATGGCTACACCTTC.

V usage is TRBV20-1 and J usage is TRBJ2-7; no clear D gene. The CDR3 has 12 residues. V lost 0 bases, J lost 3 bases, and 6 bases lay in between. CDR1 DFQATT and CDR2 SNEGSKA come from the germline V gene (reference sequence). The CDR3 DNA reads as TGCAGTGCTAGAGATTCAGACTACGAGCAGTACTTC. It codes for CSARDSDYEQYF.